This entry concerns a single T cell receptor (beta chain). The antigen is unknown. The data belong to a study of shared clonotypes between healthy human individuals. Broader study findings: Sampling was confined to blood; repertoires within tissues likely differ. The generation probabilities recorded for non-shared clonotypes fell below those of clonotypes shared by all four donors.

Trimming at V came to 8 bases and at J to 5 bases, leaving 11 bases not matched to a gene. The CDR3 contains 14 residues. Germline CDR1 MGHRA, CDR2 YSYEKL. Replicate PCRs for sorted subsets used 200 ng DNA; this equaled 30,000 to 35,000 T cell genomes. The method was immunoSEQ multiplex PCR; TCRdb's version includes in-frame clones alone and lacks a portion of them. The sample consists of some 2,000,000 clones, about 95% of them appearing once. Cells designated naive CD8 were CD45RO-negative and were positively selected for CCR7, with terminally differentiated effector memory CD45RA+ cells excluded. The source is a man between 18 and 29 years old in good health. V and J are TRBV4-1 and TRBJ1-2; 7 bases are shared with TRBD1. Sequencing was done on a sample of naive CD8+ T cells sorted from blood. CDR3 region: CASGGTGEPYGYTF. The DNA for the CDR3 is TGCGCCAGCGGGGGAACAGGGGAACCGTATGGCTACACCTTC.